This T cell receptor beta chain was recovered during a study of cytomegalovirus exposure and HLA in healthy donors. PCR employed 60 Vbeta and 13 Jbeta primers. The method was immunoSEQ multiplex PCR; TCRdb's version includes in-frame clones alone and lacks a portion of them. The repertoire holds 110,000 to 150,000 clones, with roughly 75% as singletons. V was clipped by 0 bases and J by 4 bases, with 4 bases between them. Germline V gene sequence: CDR1 MNHEY, CDR2 SVGAGI. The CDR3 extends over 13 amino acids. In this sample, this clone turned up a few times. The rearrangement joins TRBV6-5 to TRBJ1-5; D is undetermined. Sequenced: PBMCs. The receptor was isolated from a man in his forties in good health and CMV-seronegative. The CDR3 DNA is TGTGCCAGCAGTTACTCGAGGAATCAGCCCCAGCATTTT. It is translated as CASSYSRNQPQHF.